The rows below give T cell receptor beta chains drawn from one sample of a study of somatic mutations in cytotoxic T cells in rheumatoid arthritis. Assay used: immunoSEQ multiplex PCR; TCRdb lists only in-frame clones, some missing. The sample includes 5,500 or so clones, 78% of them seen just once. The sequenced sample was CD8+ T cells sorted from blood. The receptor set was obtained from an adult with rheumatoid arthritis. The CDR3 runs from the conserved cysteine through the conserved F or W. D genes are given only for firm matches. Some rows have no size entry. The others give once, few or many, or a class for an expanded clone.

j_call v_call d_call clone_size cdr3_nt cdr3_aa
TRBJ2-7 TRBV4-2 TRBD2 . TGTGCCAGCAGCCCATCAGGGACTAGCGGAGCCTACGAGCAGTACTTC CASSPSGTSGAYEQYF
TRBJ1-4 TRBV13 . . TGTGCCAGCAGCTCTCGGACGGGTCCTGAGTCAGCAACTAATGAAAAACTGTTTTTT CASSSRTGPESATNEKLFF
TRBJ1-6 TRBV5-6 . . TGTGCCAGCAGCCCTGGACAGTATTCACCCCTCCACTTT CASSPGQYSPLHF
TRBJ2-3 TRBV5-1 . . TGCGCCAGCAGCTCCGTGCCGGGGGAAAGCACAGATACGCAGTATTTT CASSSVPGESTDTQYF
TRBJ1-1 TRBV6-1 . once TGTGCCAGCAGTGAATTGAGCGAGATGAACACTGAAGCTTTCTTT CASSELSEMNTEAFF
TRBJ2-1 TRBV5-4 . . TGTGCCAGCAGCTTGGGGTGGGGGACCTCCCCCGACAATGAGCAGTTCTTC CASSLGWGTSPDNEQFF
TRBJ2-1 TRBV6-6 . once TGTGCCAGCAGGCTCCTTAAGGGGTCCTACAATGAGCAGTTCTTC CASRLLKGSYNEQFF
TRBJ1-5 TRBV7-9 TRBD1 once TGTGCCAGCAGCCCGCCGGGACAGGGGGATCAGCCCCAGCATTTT CASSPPGQGDQPQHF
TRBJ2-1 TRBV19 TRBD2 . TGTGCCAGTAGTATTTTAACTAGCGGTTACAATGAGCAGTTCTTC CASSILTSGYNEQFF
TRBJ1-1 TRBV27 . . TGTGCCAGCAGTTCGGGGAACACTGAAGCTTTCTTT CASSSGNTEAFF
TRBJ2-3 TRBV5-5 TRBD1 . TGTGCCAGCAGCTTAATCCCACAGGGGGCAACAGATACGCAGTATTTT CASSLIPQGATDTQYF
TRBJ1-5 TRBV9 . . TGTGCCAGCAGCGTAGGTGGTTCCAATCAGCCCCAGCATTTT CASSVGGSNQPQHF
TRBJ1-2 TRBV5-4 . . TGTGCCAGCAGCTTGGGACACGGAGGCTATGGCTACACCTTC CASSLGHGGYGYTF
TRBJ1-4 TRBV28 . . TGTGCCAGCAGCCCCCAAGGAGCAACTAATGAAAAACTGTTTTTT CASSPQGATNEKLFF
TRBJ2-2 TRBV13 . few TGTGCCAGCAGCTCTGGGGGGCGAGGCGCCGGGGAGCTGTTTTTT CASSSGGRGAGELFF
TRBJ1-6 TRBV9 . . TGTGCCAGCAGCGTAGAGGGCGAGGCACCCCTCCACTTT CASSVEGEAPLHF
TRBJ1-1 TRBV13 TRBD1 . TGTGCCAGCAGCTTTCCAGGGGGATGGGGGGACACTGAAGCTTTCTTT CASSFPGGWGDTEAFF
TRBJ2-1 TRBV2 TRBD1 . TGTGCCAAGCAGGGGGCCTTTGAGGATGAGCAGTTCTTC CAKQGAFEDEQFF
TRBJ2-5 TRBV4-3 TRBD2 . TGCGCCAGCAGCCAAGAGGGAGGGGCCAGGGAGACCCAGTACTTC CASSQEGGARETQYF
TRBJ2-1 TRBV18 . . TGTGCCAGCTCACCACCACGGCGATACAATGAGCAGTTCTTC CASSPPRRYNEQFF
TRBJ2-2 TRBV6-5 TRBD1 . TGTGCCAGCACCTCCCAGAGGGGGCAGGGGGAGCTGTTTTTT CASTSQRGQGELFF
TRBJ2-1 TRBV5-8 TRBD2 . TGTGCCAGCAGCACGGGACTACGTGAGCAGTTCTTC CASSTGLREQFF
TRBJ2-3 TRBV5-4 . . TGTGCCAGCAGCCTCGACCCGCGGGATACGCAGTATTTT CASSLDPRDTQYF
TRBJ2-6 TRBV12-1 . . TGTGCCAGCAGCATAGGACAAAGTCGGGCCAACGTCCTGACTTTC CASSIGQSRANVLTF
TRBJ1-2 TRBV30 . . TGTGCCTGGAGTCGGCAGGTTCCTAACTATGGCTACACCTTC CAWSRQVPNYGYTF
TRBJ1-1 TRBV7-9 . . TGTGCCAGCAGCTTTGGGACGGTGAACACTGAAGCTTTCTTT CASSFGTVNTEAFF
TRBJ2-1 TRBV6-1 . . TGTGCCAGCAGGGGCGGGTATGAGCAGTTCTTC CASRGGYEQFF
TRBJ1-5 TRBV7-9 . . TGTGCCAGCAGCTTGGCGGATCAGCCCCAGCATTTT CASSLADQPQHF
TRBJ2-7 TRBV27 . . TGTGCCAGCAGTTTGACAGGAGGAGTGGGTCCTTTGGAGCAGTACTTC CASSLTGGVGPLEQYF
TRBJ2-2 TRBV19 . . TGTGCCAGTAGTCCCAAGTCCACCGGGGAGCTGTTTTTT CASSPKSTGELFF
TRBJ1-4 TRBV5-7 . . TGTGCCAGCAGCCAGGACTCAGGGTCCCATGAAAAACTGTTTTTT CASSQDSGSHEKLFF
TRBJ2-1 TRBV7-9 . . TGTGCCAGCAGCTCGGGGCTGTACAATGAGCAGTTCTTC CASSSGLYNEQFF
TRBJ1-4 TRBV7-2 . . TGTGCCAGCAGCTCGGAGGGGGGGGAAAAACTGTTTTTT CASSSEGGEKLFF
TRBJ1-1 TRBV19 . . TGTGCCAGTACTCCTCAGACAGCGAACACTGAAGCTTTCTTT CASTPQTANTEAFF
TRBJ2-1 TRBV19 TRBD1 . TGTGCCAGTAGTTCGGACAGGGGATGGGATCAGTTCTTC CASSSDRGWDQFF
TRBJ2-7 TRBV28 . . TGTGCCAGCAGTTTCCTAGGATACGAGCAGTACTTC CASSFLGYEQYF
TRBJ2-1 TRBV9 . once TGTGCCAGCAGCGTAGATGAGGTCAATGAGCAGTTCTTC CASSVDEVNEQFF
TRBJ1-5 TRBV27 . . TGTGCCAGCAGTTTCGAGGGCAATCAGCCCCAGCATTTT CASSFEGNQPQHF
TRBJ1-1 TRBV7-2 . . TGTGCCAGCAACAGAGTGAACACTGAAGCTTTCTTT CASNRVNTEAFF
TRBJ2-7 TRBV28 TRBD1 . TGTGCCAGCAGCGGAGGGGACAGGGGATTCTACGAGCAGTACTTC CASSGGDRGFYEQYF